The 5 T cell receptor beta chains below come from one sample, sequenced in a study of blood T cell repertoires in COVID-19 (dated by TCRdb to 2019 to 2021). The library was generated by the immunoSEQ multiplex PCR assay. What TCRdb holds here is the immuneACCESS table cut down to in-frame rearrangements. Part of the clones is not present; checked against another copy, under half of the missing clones reflect an unresolved V gene, and the others are unexplained. The sample profile shows approximately 180,000 clones; roughly 83% of them were found once. About 7% of the sample lies in the top ten. Sequencing used peripheral blood. These receptors came from a woman aged 40 to 50 with COVID-19, enrolled during active disease.

V gene TRBV5-1 combines with J gene TRBJ2-5; D is ambiguous. V was shortened by 6 bases and J by 1 base, with 7 bases between the two germline ends. The CDR3 consists of 12 residues. Looked up from germline, CDR1 is SGHRS and CDR2 is YFSETQ. The chain's CDR3 is CASNELQETQYF. CDR3 in DNA: TGCGCCAGCAATGAGCTCCAAGAGACCCAGTACTTC. Supplemented by reference TRBV5-1 and TRBJ2-5, the full variable domain reads KAGVTQTPRYLIKTRGQQVTLSCSPISGHRSVSWYQQTPGQGLQFLFEYFSETQRNKGNFPGRFSGRQFSNSRSEMNVSTLELGDSALYLCASNELQETQYFGPGTRLLVL.

V and J are TRBV29-1 and TRBJ2-7; 7 nucleotides match TRBD2. Looked up from germline, CDR1 is SQVTM and CDR2 is ANQGSEA. The trim removed 7 bases at V and 2 bases at J, leaving 2 bases unmatched. The CDR3 is made up of 11 amino acids. Here the CDR3 reads CSGSGAYEQYF. CDR3 nucleotide sequence: TGCAGCGGGAGCGGGGCCTACGAGCAGTACTTC.

The rearrangement uses TRBV6-5 and TRBJ2-7; 9 bases align to TRBD1. V lost 8 bases and J lost 4; bases outside the gene matches: 6. The length of the CDR3 is 13 residues. Germline assignment: CDR1 MNHEY and CDR2 SVGAGI. CDR3 bases: TGTGCCAGCGCAGCCGGGACAGGGTACGAGCAGTACTTC. The encoded protein is CASAAGTGYEQYF.

The rearrangement uses TRBV24-1 and TRBJ2-2, with TRBD2 identical over 7 bases. J gave up 0 bases and V 10 bases, and 13 bases lay outside the gene matches. The CDR3 spans 17 residues. The germline V gene encodes CDR1 KGHDR and CDR2 SFDVKD. CDR3 sequence (DNA): TGTGCCACGGGCGGGGGAGCCATCTTCGCGAACACCGGGGAGCTGTTTTTT. The encoded protein is CATGGGAIFANTGELFF.

The CDR3 coding sequence is TGCAGTGCTAGCCCACCAGGGGAAGCTTTCTTT. This encodes CSASPPGEAFF. The chain links TRBV20-1 to TRBJ1-1, with TRBD1 as a possible D gene (5 bases). Per the germline V gene, CDR1 is DFQATT and CDR2 is SNEGSKA (reference sequence). The V end was cut by 3 bases, the J end by 8 bases, with 10 bases between. The CDR3 contains 11 residues.